The clone carrying this TCR beta chain turned up a few times. Its specificity is not known. Sequenced material consisted of expressed TCRB transcripts (all of the isolated RNA was reverse transcribed). For naive, central memory and regulatory T cell samples, reads averaged around 3.5 million. TCRdb keeps only in-frame clones here, not all; method: immunoSEQ multiplex PCR. The sample lists some 330,000 clones, around 13% occurring once. The data belong to a study of beta chain features in type 1 diabetes. Study-wide results and limits: When VDJ junctions were examined, type 1 diabetes patients showed fewer insertions and more deletions. TCRB CDR3 length was moderately but significantly reduced in all four CD4+ subsets of Type 1 diabetes patients.

Sample: naive CD4+ T cells from blood. The sequence came from a woman younger than 35 with type 1 diabetes.

In DNA, the CDR3 is TGTGCCATCAGAGGGACAGGGGTGACCCCCTACGAGCAGTACTTC. Amino acid sequence: CAIRGTGVTPYEQYF. This rearrangement joins TRBV6-6 to TRBJ2-7, with 10 bases matching TRBD1. J was trimmed by 2 bases and V by 10 bases; bases with no gene match: 11. CDR3 length: 15 amino acids. Germline-derived CDR1 and CDR2 are MNHNY and SVGAGI (reference sequence).